This T cell receptor beta chain was sequenced for a study of shared clonotypes between healthy human individuals. The wider study: Contributing individuals were two females and a few males aged 18 to 49.

Trimming stripped 6 bases from V and 4 bases from J, with 6 bases between. The CDR3 extends over 12 amino acids. Germline CDR1 is MNHEY and CDR2 is SMNVEV (reference sequence). Libraries were prepared by immunoSEQ multiplex PCR; TCRdb keeps only in-frame clonotypes and omits some of them. The top ten hold more than 9.5% of the sample, which has about half a million clones, approximately 84% seen once. This sequence was found in a woman aged 40 to 50 in good health. Some clones in this sample may be carry-over from other donors' samples. Sequences were obtained from PBMCs. The rearrangement joins TRBV27 to TRBJ2-2; no definite D call. CDR3 nucleotide sequence: TGTGCCAGCAGCCACCCCACCGGGGAGCTGTTTTTT. It translates to CASSHPTGELFF.